The present T cell receptor beta chain was sequenced within a study of T cell changes during pregnancy in multiple sclerosis. Using immunoSEQ multiplex PCR, the repertoire was profiled, and TCRdb retains in-frame clones only, with some absent. The repertoire consists of roughly 60,000 clones, with roughly 92% occurring once and the leading ten covering 1.4%. The CDR3 sequence is 19 residues long. The V and J ends lost 2 bases and 2 bases respectively, with 22 bases between them. The sequences come from peripheral blood, collected in the second trimester of pregnancy. The receptor was derived from a female donor with multiple sclerosis, enrolled in a pregnancy study. This sequence joins TRBV23-1 and TRBJ1-5, with D possibly being TRBD1 (5 bases). TRBV23-1 falls under the ORF class, with uncertain function. CDR3 coding DNA: TGCGCCAGCAGTCAAGCCCAGGCAGGCCCTCAGGGCGGCAATCAGCCCCAGCATTTT. Translating it yields CASSQAQAGPQGGNQPQHF.